The next 24 T cell receptor beta chains were all read from a single sample in a study of cytomegalovirus exposure and HLA in healthy donors. Both 60 Vbeta primers and 13 Jbeta primers went into the PCR. Only in-frame clones appear in the TCRdb table, and some are missing; sequencing was by immunoSEQ multiplex PCR. The repertoire holds roughly 170,000 clones, with 84% as singletons. The sample was PBMCs. These receptors came from a girl aged 10-17 years in good health and CMV-seropositive.

For the CDR3, the DNA is TGTGCCAGCAGCTTAGCCCACCCCGGGAGGGATTCACCCCTCCACTTT. Translation gives CASSLAHPGRDSPLHF. V usage is TRBV11-2 and J usage is TRBJ1-6; no definite D call. This CDR3 region has 16 residues. From germline, CDR1 is SGHAT and CDR2 FQNNGV. With 1 base removed from V and 8 bases from J, the gap between germline ends came to 15 bases.

The V and J genes are TRBV2 and TRBJ1-4, with 7 bases aligning to TRBD1. V shed 6 bases, J shed 5 bases, and the junction held 3 bases outside the gene matches. Germline lookup yields CDR1 SNHLY and CDR2 FYNNEI. The CDR3 consists of 13 residues. CDR3 amino acids: CASRGQSNEKLFF. The CDR3 DNA sequence: TGTGCCAGCAGGGGACAGAGCAATGAAAAACTGTTTTTT.

This clone was seen only a few times. V and J are TRBV4-1 and TRBJ2-7, with 7 bases matching TRBD1. The CDR3 has 15 residues. Germline lookup yields CDR1 MGHRA and CDR2 YSYEKL. The V segment lost 1 base and the J segment 0 bases; nucleotides outside the gene matches: 3. The DNA of the CDR3 is TGCGCCAGCAGCCAAGGGACAGGTAGCTCCTACGAGCAGTACTTC. Translating it yields CASSQGTGSSYEQYF.

This clone was detected only a few times. This specimen includes other DNA sequences encoding the same CDR3. V gene TRBV6-6 combines with J gene TRBJ1-1, with D perhaps matching TRBD1 (5 bases). Per germline, CDR1 MNHNY and CDR2 SVGAGI (reference sequence). V shed 6 bases and J shed 1 base, with 9 bases lying between them. CDR3 length equals 13 residues. The CDR3 loop is CASSEGQNTEAFF. CDR3 nucleotides: TGTGCCAGCAGCGAAGGACAGAACACTGAAGCTTTCTTT.

The chain's CDR3 is CASSHPGGDTQYF. The CDR3 region has the DNA TGCGCCAGCAGCCATCCGGGGGGAGATACGCAGTATTTT. The V call is TRBV4-1, the J call TRBJ2-3; 7 bases map to TRBD2. Germline loops: CDR1 MGHRA, CDR2 YSYEKL. Trimming took 3 bases from V and 5 from J; bases not matched to a gene: 2. The CDR3 is 13 residues long.

This chain links TRBV10-1 with TRBJ1-1; the D is unclear. V dropped 4 bases and J dropped 5 bases, with 14 bases sitting between them. Germline V gene sequence: CDR1 WNHNN, CDR2 SYGVQD (reference sequence). The CDR3 loop spans 14 amino acids. CDR3 sequence reads: CASSVGSGGTEAFF. In DNA form, the CDR3 reads TGCGCCAGCAGTGTTGGGTCCGGAGGAACTGAAGCTTTCTTT.

The chain recombines TRBV6-1 with TRBJ2-5; 10 bases line up with TRBD2. The junction had 5 bases not matched to a gene; V was cut back by 5 bases and J by 2 bases. The CDR3 sequence is 15 residues long. Germline CDR1 MNHNS, CDR2 SASEGT. The CDR3 DNA follows: TGTGCCAGCAGTAAGGGAGCGGGGGGGCAAGAGACCCAGTACTTC. Residues: CASSKGAGGQETQYF.

Concerning this clone itself: Other DNA sequences in the sample encode the same CDR3. This sequence joins TRBV10-3 and TRBJ2-7; 8 nucleotides match TRBD1. This CDR3 region has 13 residues. Germline CDR1 reads ENHRY; CDR2 reads SYGVKD. With 6 bases clipped from V and 4 bases from J, the junction kept 5 bases outside the gene matches. CDR3 sequence (DNA): TGTGCCATCAGCGACAGGGGAAGTTACGAGCAGTACTTC. As protein: CAISDRGSYEQYF.

V gene TRBV4-1 combines with J gene TRBJ1-2; tentative D call: TRBD1 (5 bases). Germline CDR1 reads MGHRA; CDR2 reads YSYEKL. The length of the CDR3 is 16 residues. Trimming shortened V by 3 bases and J by 6 bases, and 20 bases separated the two germline ends. CDR3 residues: CASSQEGSSRWNGYTF. CDR3 nucleotide sequence: TGCGCCAGCAGCCAGGAGGGGTCCTCTCGATGGAATGGCTACACCTTC.

This clone was picked up one time. This chain connects TRBV7-9 to TRBJ2-1; TRBD2 aligns across 9 bases. The CDR3 sequence is 14 residues long. The germline V gene encodes CDR1 SEHNR and CDR2 FQNEAQ (reference sequence). V dropped 5 bases and J dropped 8; count of bases not matched to a gene: 7. The chain's CDR3 is CASSRETSGDEQFF. The CDR3 bases are TGTGCCAGCAGCCGAGAGACTAGCGGAGATGAGCAGTTCTTC.

This chain connects TRBV6-5 to TRBJ1-2; possibly TRBD1 for D (5 bases). V was trimmed by 7 bases and J by 8 bases, leaving 23 bases between them. Germline V gives CDR1 MNHEY, CDR2 SVGAGI. CDR3 size: 15 residues. This CDR3 reads CASIPDGAVSSGYTF. The CDR3 bases are TGTGCCAGCATCCCAGATGGGGCAGTTTCAAGCGGCTACACCTTC.

The V gene is TRBV6-4, the J gene TRBJ2-3; D perhaps matches TRBD2 (5 bases). V was pared by 6 bases and J by 1 base, with 17 bases between. The CDR3 sequence is 16 residues long. Germline V gene data show CDR1 as MRHNA and CDR2 as SNTAGT. Written as DNA, the CDR3 is TGTGCCAGCAGCCGTGAGGTAGCGAGGGGCACAGATACGCAGTATTTT. Its protein is CASSREVARGTDTQYF.

The genes are TRBV2 and TRBJ2-2; 8 bases align to TRBD2. CDR3 length equals 16 residues. The germline V gene encodes CDR1 SNHLY and CDR2 FYNNEI. Unmatched junction bases numbered 7, after V lost 3 bases and J lost 4 bases. CDR3 bases: TGTGCCAGCAGTGATCGGGCTAGCGGGCCCACCGGGGAGCTGTTTTTT. It specifies CASSDRASGPTGELFF.

This clone was picked up one time. V and J are TRBV30 and TRBJ1-1, with D hard to call. Germline V CDR1 and CDR2: GTSNPN, SVGIG (reference sequence). V was trimmed by 0 bases and J by 11 bases, leaving 10 bases between them. The CDR3 has 11 residues. The CDR3 here is CAWSVLAYAFF. The CDR3, as DNA: TGTGCCTGGAGTGTACTCGCTTATGCTTTCTTT. The whole variable domain, filled in from reference TRBV30 and TRBJ1-1, reads SQTIHQWPATLVQPVGSPLSLECTVEGTSNPNLYWYRQAAGRGLQLLFYSVGIGQISSEVPQNLSASRPQDRQFILSSKKLLLSDSGFYLCAWSVLAYAFFGQGTRLTVV.

The chain combines TRBV27 with TRBJ1-6; D gene ambiguous. This CDR3 comprises 15 residues. Trimming removed 4 bases at V and 4 bases at J, with 11 bases between. Germline V CDR1 and CDR2: MNHEY, SMNVEV (reference sequence). The CDR3 nucleotides read TGTGCCAGCAGTTATAGTCAGGATTATAATTCACCCCTCCACTTT. Translation: CASSYSQDYNSPLHF.

V usage is TRBV5-4 and J usage is TRBJ1-3; TRBD1 is a possible D gene (6 bases). Trimming stripped 3 bases from V and 8 bases from J, with 12 bases between. There are 13 residues in the CDR3. The germline V gene has CDR1 SGHNT and CDR2 YYREEE (reference sequence). The CDR3 bases are TGTGCCAGCAGCTCGGACAGTTTTGACACCATATATTTT. Its protein is CASSSDSFDTIYF.

V usage is TRBV9 and J usage is TRBJ1-2, with 11 positions matching TRBD1. The CDR3 has 14 amino acids. V lost 4 bases and J lost 8; bases outside the gene matches: 7. CDR1 SGDLS and CDR2 YYNGEE come from the germline V gene. The CDR3 reads CASSPRTGGDGYTF. In DNA form, the CDR3 reads TGTGCCAGCAGCCCTCGGACAGGGGGCGACGGCTACACCTTC.

The V and J genes are TRBV19 and TRBJ1-1, with TRBD1 matching over 7 bases. Germline values: CDR1 LNHDA, CDR2 SQIVND (reference sequence). Trimming at V came to 3 bases and at J to 4 bases, leaving 5 bases not matched to a gene. CDR3 size: 14 residues. The CDR3 region is CASSIVGGRTEAFF. As DNA, the CDR3 is TGTGCCAGTAGTATCGTAGGGGGCCGCACTGAAGCTTTCTTT.

CDR3 nucleotide sequence: TGTGCCAGCAGCCAAGAGGGACTCTACGACCGGTATTTT. It translates to CASSQEGLYDRYF. The chain employs TRBV4-2 and TRBJ2-3; maybe TRBD2 (6 bases). Looked up from germline, CDR1 is LGHNA and CDR2 is YNFKEQ. The CDR3 is made up of 13 amino acids. V was cut by 0 bases and J by 14 bases, with 15 bases left in between.

This clone was recorded once. The gene calls are TRBV7-8 and TRBJ1-1, with D unclear. The V gene's germline CDR1 is SGHVS and CDR2 FQNEAQ. CDR3 length: 15 amino acids. The germline V and J ends were trimmed by 5 bases and 4 bases, with 17 bases remaining between them. The CDR3 DNA sequence: TGTGCCAGCAGCGGAGGCACGGAGGGTAGCACTGAAGCTTTCTTT. Translation: CASSGGTEGSTEAFF.

The chain couples TRBV27 to TRBJ1-2, with 10 nucleotides matching TRBD1. The V segment lost 3 bases and the J segment 2 bases; nucleotides outside the gene matches: 3. The V gene's germline CDR1 is MNHEY and CDR2 SMNVEV (reference sequence). The CDR3 totals 15 residues. The CDR3 DNA sequence: TGTGCCAGCAGTTTCGGACAGGGGGGAAACTATGGCTACACCTTC. Its translation: CASSFGQGGNYGYTF.

This clone was counted a few times. This chain links TRBV6-5 with TRBJ1-2, with 9 bases lining up with TRBD1. This CDR3 contains 15 residues. CDR1 and CDR2 (germline): MNHEY, SVGAGI. Unmatched junction bases numbered 4, after V lost 5 bases and J lost 0 bases. The CDR3 reads CASSKDRGTNYGYTF. The CDR3 DNA sequence: TGTGCCAGCAGTAAGGACAGGGGCACTAACTATGGCTACACCTTC.

The chain's CDR3 is CASSFERGEQFF. The CDR3 DNA reads TGTGCCAGCAGTTTCGAGCGGGGTGAGCAGTTCTTC. J is TRBJ2-1 and V is TRBV6-5, with 7 bases matching TRBD2. The V and J ends lost 4 bases and 9 bases, in that order; junction bases with no gene match: 3. The germline gives CDR1 MNHEY, CDR2 SVGAGI. CDR3 size: 12 residues.

The gene calls are TRBV11-3 and TRBJ1-1; 9 nucleotides line up with TRBD1. Germline values: CDR1 SGHNT, CDR2 YENEEA. With V trimmed by 0 bases and J by 11 bases, 4 bases remained unmatched. The CDR3 extends over 13 amino acids. The CDR3 protein is CASSLDGTGPAFF. Here the CDR3 DNA reads TGTGCCAGCAGCTTAGATGGGACAGGGCCGGCTTTCTTT.